This T cell receptor (beta chain) came from a study of OX40 agonist ivuxolimab in advanced cancers. Describing the broader study: Ivuxolimab was a fully human IgG2 agonistic monoclonal antibody targeting the costimulatory receptor OX40 (CD134). Intravenous ivuxolimab was administered to patients every 2 weeks at six dose levels: 0.01, 0.1, 0.3, 1.5, 3 and 10 mg/kg. Of the approximately 54 dose-escalation patients, hepatocellular carcinoma was present in about 20, melanoma in around 15, renal cell carcinoma in 9 and head and neck cancer in 9. A male proportion of under 85% and a mean age of about 60 years, ranging from 23 to 79, were recorded for the dose-escalation cohort. Prior anti-PD-1, anti-PD-L1 or anti-CTLA-4 therapy was permitted, and checkpoint inhibitors had been received by about 44% of dose-escalation patients. Partial responses occurred in three dose-escalation patients: two with cutaneous melanoma and one with hepatocellular carcinoma. Peripheral TCRbeta sequencing aimed to test whether ivuxolimab altered TCR sequence diversity and caused clonal T-cell expansion. The monotherapy dose-escalation portion (N = 52 patients) of the phase I ivuxolimab trial is reported in the paper.

This clone was counted once. Its antigen specificity is not known. No much larger clone exists at a distance of one base, and base qualities are not known. To sequence the TCRbeta CDR3 region, genomic DNA was isolated from the sorted cells. The immunoSEQ Assay was used to sequence the TCRbeta CDR3 regions. In TCRdb, the immuneACCESS table is reduced to in-frame sequences with V and J assigned. These tables do not hold every clone; where another copy was compared, an unresolved V gene accounts for under half, and the others remain unexplained. The sample data list 65,000 to 100,000 clones, and almost 90% of these were observed just once. Jointly, the top ten make up approximately 0.76% of the sample. The trial excluded patients who had a history of autoimmune disease or who were on systemic immunosuppression. Peripheral blood for TCR sequencing was collected from all dose cohorts at baseline, on cycle 4 day 1, and on cycle 7 day 1. Samples came from an open-label, multicenter, first-in-human phase I dose-escalation trial of ivuxolimab. Adults with locally advanced or metastatic melanoma, renal cell carcinoma, hepatocellular carcinoma or head and neck squamous cell carcinoma were enrolled in the trial. Before TCR sequencing, CD4+ T cells and CD8+ T cells from peripheral blood were sorted into separate populations.

Study-wide findings and limitations: After ivuxolimab, CD8+ T cells had more expanded clones than CD4+ T cells on average. At doses from 0.1 to 3.0 mg/kg, clonal expansion was seen in both CD4+ and CD8+ blood T cells between baseline and week 6. The antigen specificity of the clonally expanded peripheral T cells was not determined. Low levels of normalized T-cell clonal expansion were also seen in some nonresponding patients. In partial responders in the 0.1-3.0 mg/kg groups, normalized peripheral clonal expansion was found to be among the lowest, especially among CD8+ T cells.

For CDR1 and CDR2, the germline V gene (reference sequence) lists LNHDA and SQIVND. Reading from cysteine to phenylalanine, the CDR3 counts 15 amino acids. The only DNA kept is the CDR3, 45 bases in frame from the first base. V lost 7 bases and J lost 7 bases, and the count of bases not matched to a germline gene is 11. The chain was built from TRBV19 and TRBJ1-5; TRBD1 aligns with 9 central bases. This sample comprised CD4+ or CD8+ T cells sorted from blood, obtained in a trial of the OX40 agonist ivuxolimab. The receptor comes from an adult with an advanced solid tumor such as melanoma, head and neck, liver or kidney cancer. The CDR3: CASTAGGQGLQPQHF. The DNA sequence reads TGTGCCAGTACCGCGGGGGGACAGGGTTTACAGCCCCAGCATTTT. Extended through the reference TRBV19 and TRBJ1-5 proteins, this CDR3 yields the full variable domain: DGGITQSPKYLFRKEGQNVTLSCEQNLNHDAMYWYRQDPGQGLRLIYYSQIVNDFQKGDIAEGYSVSREKKESFPLTVTSAQKNPTAFYLCASTAGGQGLQPQHFGDGTRLSIL.